Listed below are T cell receptor beta chains from one sample, sequenced in a study of blood T cell repertoires in COVID-19. Data came from immunoSEQ multiplex PCR; TCRdb stores just in-frame clones and leaves some out. Of about 61,000 clones listed, around 86% are singletons. Sequenced sample: peripheral blood. These TCRs come from a human donor in a cohort sampled during active COVID-19. Both conserved end residues are part of each CDR3. Each record gives: clone size, J gene, D gene, V gene, CDR3 protein, CDR3 DNA. D genes are given only for firm matches. Only part of the rows carry a size: once, few, many, or a class if the clone is expanded.

clone_size: NA
j_call: TRBJ2-3
d_call: TRBD1
v_call: TRBV15
cdr3_aa: CATSRQGLGTDTQYF
cdr3_nt: TGTGCCACCAGCCGACAGGGATTGGGCACAGATACGCAGTATTTT

clone_size: NA
j_call: TRBJ1-5
d_call: NA
v_call: TRBV27
cdr3_aa: CASRSGLVSNQPQHF
cdr3_nt: TGTGCCAGCAGATCAGGGTTGGTCAGCAATCAGCCCCAGCATTTT

clone_size: NA
j_call: TRBJ2-1
d_call: NA
v_call: TRBV3-1/TRBV3-2
cdr3_aa: CASSLRDYNEQFF
cdr3_nt: TGTGCCAGCAGCCTCCGGGACTACAATGAGCAGTTCTTC

clone_size: NA
j_call: TRBJ2-1
d_call: TRBD2
v_call: TRBV11-2
cdr3_aa: CASSLGASGSTNEQFF
cdr3_nt: TGTGCCAGCAGCTTAGGGGCTAGCGGGAGTACAAATGAGCAGTTCTTC

clone_size: NA
j_call: TRBJ2-1
d_call: TRBD2
v_call: TRBV7-9
cdr3_aa: CASSPFTSGAYNEQFF
cdr3_nt: TGTGCCAGCAGCCCCTTTACTAGCGGGGCCTACAATGAGCAGTTCTTC

clone_size: once
j_call: TRBJ2-5
d_call: TRBD1
v_call: TRBV27
cdr3_aa: CASSLGVSGQGEEETQYF
cdr3_nt: TGTGCCAGCAGTTTGGGTGTTTCGGGACAGGGAGAAGAAGAGACCCAGTACTTC

clone_size: once
j_call: TRBJ2-7
d_call: TRBD1
v_call: TRBV11-3
cdr3_aa: CASSSLGQGDYYEQYF
cdr3_nt: TGTGCCAGCAGCTCCTTAGGACAGGGAGATTACTACGAGCAGTACTTC

clone_size: NA
j_call: TRBJ2-7
d_call: NA
v_call: TRBV6-6
cdr3_aa: CASSYRTDGTYEQYF
cdr3_nt: TGTGCCAGCAGTTACCGGACAGATGGTACCTACGAGCAGTACTTC

clone_size: NA
j_call: TRBJ2-5
d_call: TRBD2
v_call: TRBV15
cdr3_aa: CATSRGGSGRDYQETQYF
cdr3_nt: TGTGCCACCAGCAGAGGAGGTAGCGGGAGGGACTACCAAGAGACCCAGTACTTC

clone_size: NA
j_call: TRBJ1-1
d_call: NA
v_call: TRBV7-2
cdr3_aa: CASSLSRGPEAFF
cdr3_nt: TGTGCCAGCAGCTTAAGCAGGGGTCCTGAAGCTTTCTTT

clone_size: NA
j_call: TRBJ2-4
d_call: NA
v_call: TRBV2
cdr3_aa: CASSDGGIGQNIQYF
cdr3_nt: TGTGCCAGCTCGGATGGAGGGATCGGCCAAAACATTCAGTACTTC

clone_size: NA
j_call: TRBJ1-2
d_call: NA
v_call: TRBV6-5
cdr3_aa: CASSYLASGYGYTF
cdr3_nt: TGTGCCAGCAGTTACTTGGCCAGCGGCTATGGCTACACCTTC

clone_size: few
j_call: TRBJ1-6
d_call: NA
v_call: TRBV20-1
cdr3_aa: CSASARGIYNSPLHF
cdr3_nt: TGCAGTGCTAGTGCCAGGGGCATTTATAATTCACCCCTCCACTTT

clone_size: few
j_call: TRBJ2-3
d_call: NA
v_call: TRBV20-1
cdr3_aa: CSASGSDTQYF
cdr3_nt: TGCAGTGCTAGCGGGTCCGATACGCAGTATTTT

clone_size: NA
j_call: TRBJ1-1
d_call: TRBD1
v_call: TRBV12-3/TRBV12-4
cdr3_aa: CASSLRQGARAFF
cdr3_nt: TGTGCCAGCAGTTTAAGACAGGGGGCACGGGCTTTCTTT

clone_size: NA
j_call: TRBJ1-1
d_call: TRBD1
v_call: TRBV19
cdr3_aa: CASSISEGAYTEAFF
cdr3_nt: TGTGCCAGTAGTATATCGGAGGGGGCGTATACTGAAGCTTTCTTT

clone_size: NA
j_call: TRBJ2-5
d_call: NA
v_call: TRBV5-1
cdr3_aa: CASSHPGEETQYF
cdr3_nt: TGCGCCAGCAGCCATCCAGGGGAAGAGACCCAGTACTTC

clone_size: once
j_call: TRBJ2-1
d_call: TRBD1
v_call: TRBV4-1
cdr3_aa: CASSQARTGPYNEQFF
cdr3_nt: TGCGCCAGCAGCCAAGCCCGGACAGGCCCTTACAATGAGCAGTTCTTC

clone_size: NA
j_call: TRBJ1-2
d_call: NA
v_call: TRBV4-2
cdr3_aa: CASSQEGSGAPFGYTF
cdr3_nt: TGTGCCAGCAGCCAAGAAGGGTCAGGGGCTCCTTTTGGCTACACCTTC

clone_size: NA
j_call: TRBJ2-1
d_call: TRBD1
v_call: TRBV5-1
cdr3_aa: CASSPLKWTGGNEQFF
cdr3_nt: TGCGCCAGCAGCCCATTGAAATGGACAGGGGGTAATGAGCAGTTCTTC